This TCR beta chain was captured by sequencing in a study of regulatory T cells in long-lasting Graves disease (dated by TCRdb to 2020 to 2023). A note on the overall study: In the newly diagnosed Graves' disease group, patients had been taking antithyroid drugs for less than 3 months. Patients with persistent Graves' disease were compared with patients with newly diagnosed Graves' disease using TCR sequencing and RNA sequencing of peripheral blood. The study was conducted in China and was registered as a clinical trial. TCR sequencing covered some 13 persistent and some 20 newly diagnosed Graves' disease patients, about 35 samples in total. The research as a whole found: Persistent Graves' disease patients showed lower TCR Shannon entropy and fewer highly expanded clones than newly diagnosed patients, suggesting clonal expansion. Patients with persistent disease shared more public clonotypes (approximately 2,500) than newly diagnosed patients did (more than 900). Persistent disease showed preferential use of TRBV28, TRBJ1-2 and TRBJ2-5, whereas newly diagnosed disease favored TRBV20-1 and TRBJ2-1. The authors acknowledged the small sample size as a limitation that may reduce accuracy. Sequencing and analysis were restricted to the TCR beta chain. Because the primary lesion, thyroid tissue, could not be accessed, the study looked at peripheral blood alone.

The method behind the library was multiplex PCR. Sequencing used an Illumina HiSeq 4000. iRepertoire HTBI primers and Arm-PCR amplification of CDR3 regions were used to construct TCR beta libraries. Before sequencing, the PCR products underwent gel purification. From the authors' description of their analysis: Gene usage analysis of CDR3 amino acid clonotypes relied on the roughly 64 TRBV and about 15 TRBJ segments identified across samples. COPE and FqMerger were used to merge filtered high-quality paired reads into contigs. BLAST was used to align contigs to the IMGT TRBV, TRBD and TRBJ reference genes, and CDR3 was defined following IMGT. Any clonotype with a frequency above 0.1% was classified as a highly expanded clone. Repertoire diversity was measured by Shannon entropy, and V-J evenness by the Gini coefficient. Clonotypes shared by more than one individual were considered public. TCRdb applied fastp at Q25 and MiXCR to the public reads, then kept only in-frame beta chains. Entries that share a CDR3 protein sequence are merged under the most common genes and DNA. TCRdb assigned the V and J calls; the authors' analysis was not used. Counted in this sample were around 400,000 distinct CDR3 sequences; roughly a sixth of them appeared once. Clones ranked in the top ten supply 20% to 25% of the sample.

Looking up the germline V gene yields CDR1 SGHTA and CDR2 FQGNSA. Cut back by 3 bases and 8 bases, the V and J ends lie 8 bases apart. The CDR3 holds 12 amino acids from the cysteine to the phenylalanine. The CDR3 DNA has 36 bases and is translated from base 1. This clonotype occurred a few times. It lacks a known antigen. Base-call qualities are not available, and no considerably larger clone is one nucleotide away. The sample's time point label is to be understood as: newly diagnosed GD, antithyroid drugs for less than 3 months. For both TCR sequencing and RNA sequencing, RNA was extracted from PBMCs using TRIzol. The diagnosis of Graves' disease followed American Thyroid Association guidelines. The patients came from an endocrinology department in Xi'an, China. Each patient gave about 8.1 milliliters of peripheral blood, collected in an EDTA anticoagulant tube. Ficoll Paque Plus density gradient separation was used to isolate PBMCs, and no further T cell sorting was performed. An Agilent 2100 Bioanalyzer and agarose gel were used to check RNA quality, and a NanoDrop 2000 was used to measure RNA concentration.

This sequence was found in a female donor with Graves disease. The sample was peripheral blood mononuclear cells (PBMCs), taken at new diagnosis, from a patient treated with antithyroid drugs. In this chain, TRBV7-2 is recombined with TRBJ1-3, with the D gene uncertain. The CDR3 reads as follows: CASSFREDTIYF. The DNA reads TGTGCCAGCAGCTTTCGGGAGGACACCATATATTTT.